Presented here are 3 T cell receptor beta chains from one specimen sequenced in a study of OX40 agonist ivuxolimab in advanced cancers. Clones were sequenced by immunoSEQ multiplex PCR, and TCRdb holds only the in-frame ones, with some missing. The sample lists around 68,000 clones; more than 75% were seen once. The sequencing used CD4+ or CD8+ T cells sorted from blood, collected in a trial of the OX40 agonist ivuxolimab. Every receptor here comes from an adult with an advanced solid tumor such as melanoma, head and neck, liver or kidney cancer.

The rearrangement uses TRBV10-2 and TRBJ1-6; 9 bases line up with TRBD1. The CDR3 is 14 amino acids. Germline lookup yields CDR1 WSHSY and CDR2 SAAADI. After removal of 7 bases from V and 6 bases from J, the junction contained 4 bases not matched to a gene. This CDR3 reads CASTRTGANSPLHF. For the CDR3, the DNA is TGCGCCAGCACCCGGACAGGGGCTAATTCACCCCTCCACTTT.

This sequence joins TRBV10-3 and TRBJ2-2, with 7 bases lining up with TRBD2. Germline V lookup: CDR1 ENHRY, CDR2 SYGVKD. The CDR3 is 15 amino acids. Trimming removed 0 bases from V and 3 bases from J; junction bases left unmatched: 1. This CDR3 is CAISESRGDTGELFF. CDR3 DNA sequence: TGTGCCATCAGTGAGTCACGGGGGGACACCGGGGAGCTGTTTTTT.

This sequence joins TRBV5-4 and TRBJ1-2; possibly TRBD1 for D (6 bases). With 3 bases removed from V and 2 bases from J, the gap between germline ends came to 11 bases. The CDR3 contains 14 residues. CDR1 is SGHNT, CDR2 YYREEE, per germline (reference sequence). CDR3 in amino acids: CASSSTTGNYGYTF. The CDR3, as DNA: TGTGCCAGCAGCTCGACGACAGGCAACTATGGCTACACCTTC.